Described below is a single TCR beta chain sequence and its context. As yet, its antigen is unknown. Germline V lookup: CDR1 MGHRA, CDR2 YSYEKL. The CDR3 spans 15 residues. The data belong to a study of monozygotic twins with inflammatory bowel disease. Study outcomes and limitations: Healthy co-twins showed greater TCRbeta diversity (inverse Simpson) than IBD patients. Among the T cells, different subtypes could not be distinguished. Heterogeneous immunosuppressive treatment regimens may have introduced variability into patient repertoires.

Following a re-call of the 5' RACE reads, TCRdb has one entry per CDR3 protein and lacks DNA. The sample table includes about 210,000 distinct CDR3 sequences. The authors drew 2.5 to 3 ml of blood from each donor. This chain connects TRBV4-1 to TRBJ2-2; checking the TCRdb D call of TRBD1 is not possible without DNA. Sequencing used blood. This clonotype was obtained from a human donor with ulcerative colitis or Crohn's disease, or a healthy co-twin of an affected twin (not recorded which). This chain's CDR3 is CASSQEGTWAGELFF.